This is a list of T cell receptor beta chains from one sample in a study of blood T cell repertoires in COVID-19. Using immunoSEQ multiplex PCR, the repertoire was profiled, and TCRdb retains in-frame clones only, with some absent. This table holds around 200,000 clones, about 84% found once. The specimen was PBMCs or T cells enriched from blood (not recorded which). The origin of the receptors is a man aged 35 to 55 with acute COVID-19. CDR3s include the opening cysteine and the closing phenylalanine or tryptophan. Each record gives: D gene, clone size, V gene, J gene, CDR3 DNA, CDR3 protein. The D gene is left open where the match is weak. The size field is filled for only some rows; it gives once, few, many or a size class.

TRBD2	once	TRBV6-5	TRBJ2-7	TGTGCCAGCAGTTACCTAACTAGCGGGAGTCGCTACGAGCAGTACTTC	CASSYLTSGSRYEQYF
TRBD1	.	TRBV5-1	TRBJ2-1	TGCGCCAGCAGCGTGGGACAGCTATACAATGAGCAGTTCTTC	CASSVGQLYNEQFF
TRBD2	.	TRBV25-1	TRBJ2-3	TGTGCCTGCGGAGGGGCGGGAGCCCGGGGTACGCAGTATTTT	CACGGAGARGTQYF
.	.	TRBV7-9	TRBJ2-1	TGTGCCAGCAGCTCCATTGATGAGCAGTTCTTC	CASSSIDEQFF
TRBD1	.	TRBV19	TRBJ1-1	TGTGCCAGTAGTTCCACACAGGGGGAGCGAGGGGAAGCTTTCTTT	CASSSTQGERGEAFF
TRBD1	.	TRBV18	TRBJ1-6	TGTGCCAGCTCACCCGACTTAGGGGGCTATTCACCCCTCCACTTT	CASSPDLGGYSPLHF
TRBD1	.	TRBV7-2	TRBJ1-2	TGTGCCAGCAGCCCAGCGGACAGGGACCTTGCGGGCTACACCTTC	CASSPADRDLAGYTF
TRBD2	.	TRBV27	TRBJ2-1	TGTGCCAGCAGTCCTCTTCTAGCGGGAGCATACAATGAGCAGTTCTTC	CASSPLLAGAYNEQFF
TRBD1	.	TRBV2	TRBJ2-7	TGTGCCCTAAGGGACAGCCCCTCCTACGAGCAGTACTTC	CALRDSPSYEQYF
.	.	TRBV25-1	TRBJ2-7	TGTGCCAGCAGTGAATATCGGGACACTCGCCTCGGCTCCTACGAGCAGTACTTC	CASSEYRDTRLGSYEQYF
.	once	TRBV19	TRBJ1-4	TGTGCCAGTACCCCTCGGAGTAACGGAAATGAAAAACTGTTTTTT	CASTPRSNGNEKLFF
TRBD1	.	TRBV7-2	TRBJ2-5	TGTGCCAGCTCCCAAGTGGGACAGGGGAAGAGAGAGACCCAGTACTTC	CASSQVGQGKRETQYF
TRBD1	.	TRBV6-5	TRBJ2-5	TGTACGTCCACAGGGGTCGGAGAGACCCAGTACTTC	CTSTGVGETQYF
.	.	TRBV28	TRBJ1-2	TGTGCCAGCACCGACTCGGGGGGGCCGGGTGGCTACACCTTC	CASTDSGGPGGYTF
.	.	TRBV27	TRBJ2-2	TGTGCCAGCAGTGCAATCCAGTACACCGGGGAGCTGTTTTTT	CASSAIQYTGELFF